Shown below are 13 T cell receptor beta chains from a single sample sequenced in a study of CD8 T cells in Susac syndrome. Random-hexamer reverse transcription was applied to 0.5 to 1 ug RNA. Via MiXCR, TCRdb re-called the immunoSEQ multiplex PCR reads, giving one row per CDR3 protein. The table lists 180,000 or so distinct CDR3 sequences, approximately 94% of them singletons. The sequencing sample was made of CD4+ T cells from PBMCs. These receptor sequences come from a human donor in good health.

The chain has TRBV3-1 and TRBJ1-5; no reliable D call. Trimming removed 3 bases at V and 6 bases at J, with 12 bases between. The CDR3 contains 14 residues. Germline CDR1 is LGHDT and CDR2 is YNNKEL (reference sequence). The CDR3 protein is CASSHLGSAQPQHF. Here the CDR3 DNA reads TGTGCCAGCAGCCACCTCGGGAGCGCTCAGCCCCAGCATTTT.

V is TRBV27 and J is TRBJ2-1, with 8 bases lining up with TRBD2. V gave up 6 bases and J gave up 0 bases; unmatched junction bases: 7. Per the germline V gene, CDR1 is MNHEY and CDR2 is SMNVEV (reference sequence). The CDR3 loop spans 16 amino acids. CDR3 sequence (DNA): TGTGCCAGCAGACGGACTAGCTCCAGCTCCTACAATGAGCAGTTCTTC. It translates to CASRRTSSSSYNEQFF.

V usage is TRBV4-3 and J usage is TRBJ2-1; D possibly corresponds to TRBD1 (6 bases). The length of the CDR3 is 13 residues. V was cut by 3 bases and J by 9 bases, with 12 bases left in between. Germline V CDR1 and CDR2: LGHNA, YSLEER. CDR3 DNA sequence: TGCGCCAGCAGCCACGGATTAGGGGGTGAGCAGTTCTTC. It codes for CASSHGLGGEQFF.

This chain links TRBV23-1 with TRBJ1-2, with unresolved D. TRBV23-1 carries the ORF label, with uncertain function. V was shortened by 3 bases and J by 4 bases, with 9 bases between the two germline ends. The CDR3 totals 13 residues. The CDR3 is CASSHGEPYGYTF. The CDR3, as DNA: TGCGCCAGCAGTCATGGAGAGCCCTATGGCTACACCTTC.

The rearrangement links TRBV7-2 to TRBJ2-4; perhaps D is TRBD1 or TRBD2 (5 bases each). Germline lookup yields CDR1 SGHTA and CDR2 FQGNSA. V was shortened by 0 bases and J by 0 bases, with 18 bases between the two germline ends. CDR3 length: 19 residues. In DNA form, the CDR3 reads TGTGCCAGCAGCTTAGCCCTCTGGGACGCAGGAATAGCCAAAAACATTCAGTACTTC. It translates to CASSLALWDAGIAKNIQYF.

The V and J genes are TRBV9 and TRBJ1-1; the D is unclear. Deletions cut 0 bases from V and 7 bases from J, with 13 bases between. Germline V lookup: CDR1 SGDLS, CDR2 YYNGEE. The CDR3 covers 14 residues. The CDR3 coding sequence is TGTGCCAGCAGCGTAGCTACGGAACGGCGTGAAGCTTTCTTT. The encoded protein is CASSVATERREAFF.

The rearrangement uses TRBV7-2 and TRBJ2-7, with D possibly matching TRBD1 (6 bases). Trimming took off 5 bases at V and 6 bases at J, with 17 bases between the two ends. This CDR3 spans 14 amino acids. CDR1 SGHTA and CDR2 FQGNSA come from the germline V gene. CDR3 sequence (DNA): TGTGCCAGCAGCCTGGGACACTCCCAGGGCGAGCAGTACTTC. This encodes CASSLGHSQGEQYF.

This sequence joins TRBV20-1 and TRBJ2-7, with D maybe TRBD1 (6 bases). V dropped 5 bases and J dropped 6 bases, with 14 bases sitting between them. Per germline, CDR1 DFQATT and CDR2 SNEGSKA (reference sequence). This CDR3 is 12 amino acids long. CDR3 sequence (DNA): TGCAGTGCTTTGGGGTGGGGGCTCGAGCAGTACTTC. Translated: CSALGWGLEQYF.

The chain combines TRBV15 with TRBJ2-7, with D tentatively TRBD1 (7 bases). V was pared by 5 bases and J by 4 bases, with 18 bases between. CDR1 and CDR2 (germline): LNHNV, YYDKDF (reference sequence). This CDR3 is built from 15 residues. As DNA, the CDR3 is TGTGCCACCAGCGTGTCGGCAGGGGGGATATACGAGCAGTACTTC. Encoded protein: CATSVSAGGIYEQYF.

The chain carries TRBV9 and TRBJ2-2; D may be TRBD1 (5 bases). This CDR3 has 15 residues. Germline lookup yields CDR1 SGDLS and CDR2 YYNGEE. Between the trimmed V and J ends, which lost 2 bases and 5 bases, there was a span of 13 bases. The CDR3 DNA reads TGTGCCAGCAGCGTCGGGCAGGGTGGGACCGGGGAGCTGTTTTTT. It translates to CASSVGQGGTGELFF.

The chain recombines TRBV4-3 with TRBJ2-1; no clear D. The V end was cut by 0 bases, the J end by 8 bases, with 11 bases between. This CDR3 contains 14 residues. Germline values: CDR1 LGHNA, CDR2 YSLEER. The CDR3 region is CASSQDWASHEQFF. CDR3 DNA sequence: TGCGCCAGCAGCCAAGATTGGGCTAGTCATGAGCAGTTCTTC.

The rearrangement uses TRBV20-1 and TRBJ2-1; 7 bases are shared with TRBD2. This CDR3 spans 14 amino acids. Trimming removed 3 bases from V and 3 bases from J; junction bases left unmatched: 5. Germline CDR1 is DFQATT and CDR2 is SNEGSKA (reference sequence). In DNA, the CDR3 is TGCAGTGCTAGGGGGACTACAGTCTACAATGAGCAGTTCTTC. It codes for CSARGTTVYNEQFF.

This chain joins TRBV14 and TRBJ2-7; D is possibly TRBD1 (6 bases). The germline V gene has CDR1 SGHDN and CDR2 FVKESK. The V end was cut by 5 bases, the J end by 6 bases, with 17 bases between. This CDR3 is built from 14 residues. The DNA for the CDR3 is TGTGCCAGCAGCGAAAAGGACAGATGGATCGAGCAGTACTTC. Its protein product is CASSEKDRWIEQYF.